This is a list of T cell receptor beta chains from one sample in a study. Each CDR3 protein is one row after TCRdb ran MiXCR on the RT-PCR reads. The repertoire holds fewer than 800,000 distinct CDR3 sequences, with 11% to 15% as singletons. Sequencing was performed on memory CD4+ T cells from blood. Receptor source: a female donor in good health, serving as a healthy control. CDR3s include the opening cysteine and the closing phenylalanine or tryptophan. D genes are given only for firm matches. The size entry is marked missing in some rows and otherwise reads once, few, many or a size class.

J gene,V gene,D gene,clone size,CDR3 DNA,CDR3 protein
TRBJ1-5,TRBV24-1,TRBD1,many,TGTGCCACCAGTGATCGGACAGGGTTAGCTCAGCCCCAGCATTTT,CATSDRTGLAQPQHF
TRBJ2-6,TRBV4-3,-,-,TGCGCCAGCAGCCAAGAAGTTTATGGCAGAAGCTCTGGGGCCAACGTCCTGACTTTC,CASSQEVYGRSSGANVLTF
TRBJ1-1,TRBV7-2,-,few,TGTGCCAGCAGCTTAGCGGCGACGGGGGATGAAGCTTTCTTT,CASSLAATGDEAFF
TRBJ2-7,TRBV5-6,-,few,TGTGCCAGCAGCTCGGGATTTTCCTACGAGCAGTACTTC,CASSSGFSYEQYF
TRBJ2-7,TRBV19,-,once,TGTGCCAGTAGCCTCCAATTTGCCGGGGATTATTCCTACGAGCAGTACTTC,CASSLQFAGDYSYEQYF
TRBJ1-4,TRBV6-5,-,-,TGTGCCAGCAGTCGGACAACAACTAATGAAAAACTGTTTTTT,CASSRTTTNEKLFF
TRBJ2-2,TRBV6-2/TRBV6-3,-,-,TGTGCCAGCAGTAGGGGGGCAAGCACCGGGGAGCTGTTTTTT,CASSRGASTGELFF
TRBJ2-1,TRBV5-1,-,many,TGCGCCAGCAGACACAACCACCAGGGCAATGAGCAGTTCTTC,CASRHNHQGNEQFF
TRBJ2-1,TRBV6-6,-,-,TGTGCCAGCAGAAGGGACTCGCTTAACAATGAGCAGTTCTTC,CASRRDSLNNEQFF
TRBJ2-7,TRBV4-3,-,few,TGCGCCAGCAGCCATTCTGGGAAGGGTATCGACGAGCAGTACTTC,CASSHSGKGIDEQYF
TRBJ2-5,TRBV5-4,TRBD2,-,TGTGCCAGCAGCTTGGGAGGGGCTAGCGGGATCTGGGAGACCCAGTACTTC,CASSLGGASGIWETQYF
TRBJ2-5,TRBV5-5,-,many,TGTGCCAGCACCCGGGCTACGGAAGAGACCCAGTACTTC,CASTRATEETQYF
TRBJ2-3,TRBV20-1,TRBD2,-,TGCAGTGCTAGATTCCCTAGCGGGAGGAGTGATACGCAGTATTTT,CSARFPSGRSDTQYF
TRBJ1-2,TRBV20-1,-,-,TGCAGTGCTAGAGTAGGGAACAGGGCGGGAGGCTACACCTTC,CSARVGNRAGGYTF
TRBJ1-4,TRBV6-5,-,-,TGTGCCAGCAGTCGGTCGGTGGCTACGTGGGGTGAAAAACTGTTTTTT,CASSRSVATWGEKLFF
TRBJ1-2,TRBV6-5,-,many,TGTGCCAGCAGTTACAAGGTGGACATGTCCTACACCTTC,CASSYKVDMSYTF
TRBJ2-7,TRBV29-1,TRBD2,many,TGCAGCGTTGAAAAGGGTAGGGAGGGCTCCTACGAGCAGTACTTC,CSVEKGREGSYEQYF
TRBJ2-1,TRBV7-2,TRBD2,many,TGTGCCAGCAGCTTAGAGAGGTCTAGCGGGAGACAGTTCTTC,CASSLERSSGRQFF
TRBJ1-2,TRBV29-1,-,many,TGCAGCGTGGAGTATGGCTACACCTTC,CSVEYGYTF
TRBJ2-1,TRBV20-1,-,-,TGCATCATACAGACCAACAATGAGCAGTTCTTC,CIIQTNNEQFF